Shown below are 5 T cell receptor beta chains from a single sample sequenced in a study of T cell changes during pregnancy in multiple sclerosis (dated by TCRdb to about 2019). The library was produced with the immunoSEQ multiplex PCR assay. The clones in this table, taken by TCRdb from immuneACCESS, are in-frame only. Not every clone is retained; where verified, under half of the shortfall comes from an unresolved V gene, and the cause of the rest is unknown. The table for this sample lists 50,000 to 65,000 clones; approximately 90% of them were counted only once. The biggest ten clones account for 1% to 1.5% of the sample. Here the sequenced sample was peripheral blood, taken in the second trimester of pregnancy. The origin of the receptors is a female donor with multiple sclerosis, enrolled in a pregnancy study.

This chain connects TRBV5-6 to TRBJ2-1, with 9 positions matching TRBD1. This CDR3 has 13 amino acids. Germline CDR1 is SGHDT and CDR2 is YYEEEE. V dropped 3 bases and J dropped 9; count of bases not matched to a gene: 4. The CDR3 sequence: CASSWTGVTEQFF. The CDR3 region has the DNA TGTGCCAGCAGCTGGACAGGGGTCACTGAGCAGTTCTTC.

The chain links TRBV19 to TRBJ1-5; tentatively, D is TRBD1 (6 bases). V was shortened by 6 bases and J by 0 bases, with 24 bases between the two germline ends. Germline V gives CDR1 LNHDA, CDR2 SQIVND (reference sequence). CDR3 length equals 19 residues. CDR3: CASRTQGPLDFYSNQPQHF. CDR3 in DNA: TGTGCCAGTAGAACTCAGGGGCCCCTAGACTTCTATAGCAATCAGCCCCAGCATTTT.

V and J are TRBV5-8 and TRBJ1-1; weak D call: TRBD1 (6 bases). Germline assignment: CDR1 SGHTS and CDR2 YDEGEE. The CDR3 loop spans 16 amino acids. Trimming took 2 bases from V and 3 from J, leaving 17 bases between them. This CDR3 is CASSLWGRRGDTEAFF. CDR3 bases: TGTGCCAGCAGCTTATGGGGGCGTAGAGGGGACACTGAAGCTTTCTTT.

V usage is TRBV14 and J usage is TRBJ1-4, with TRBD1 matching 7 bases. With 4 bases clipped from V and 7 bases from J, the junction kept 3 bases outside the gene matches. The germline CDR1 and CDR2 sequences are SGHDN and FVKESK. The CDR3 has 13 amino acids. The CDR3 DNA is TGTGCCAGCAGCCGGGACAGATCTGAAAAACTGTTTTTT. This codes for CASSRDRSEKLFF.

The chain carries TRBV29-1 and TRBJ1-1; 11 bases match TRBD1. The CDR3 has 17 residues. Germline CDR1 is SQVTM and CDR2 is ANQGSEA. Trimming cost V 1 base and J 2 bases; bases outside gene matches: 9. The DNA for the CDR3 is TGCAGCGTTGAAGGGGTGTGGGACAGGGGGACCAACACTGAAGCTTTCTTT. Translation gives CSVEGVWDRGTNTEAFF.